This T cell receptor beta chain was observed in a study of human T cells and chemical hapten exposure. TCRdb ran MiXCR on the RACE reads and lists one entry per CDR3 protein. Of some 84,000 distinct CDR3 sequences listed, 8.5% are singletons. Sample time point: pre-sensitization, week 0. The treatment is: therapeutic diphenylcyclopropenone sensitization with weekly scalp DPC. V was clipped by 3 bases and J by 8 bases, with 10 bases between them. The CDR3 is made up of 12 amino acids. The starting material was whole blood, obtained in connection with sensitization to the hapten diphenylcyclopropenone (DPC). The TCR was taken from a man aged 40-49 years with alopecia areata. Some clones in this sample may be carry-over from other donors' samples. The gene calls are TRBV12-3 or TRBV12-4 and TRBJ1-2, with D possibly being TRBD1 (5 bases). The chain's CDR3 is CASSLYGGGYTF. CDR3 nucleotide sequence: TGTGCCAGCAGTTTGTATGGGGGAGGCTACACCTTC.